These 21 T cell receptor beta chains came from one sample sequenced in a study of T cell clonality in common variable immunodeficiency. Profiling relied on immunoSEQ multiplex PCR, and the TCRdb table lists in-frame clones only, not all of them. This sample has about 40,000 clones, each found more than once. Sequenced input: peripheral blood mononuclear cells. These receptors all come from a person aged 18 to 70 in good health.

This clone was recorded at least ten times. From the germline J gene comes the end of the CDR3, since the read stops 3 residues before it. The rearrangement links TRBV7-8 to TRBJ2-7, with D tentatively TRBD1 (5 bases). The CDR3 contains 12 residues. V was pared by 5 bases and J by 3 bases, with 8 bases between. Germline V lookup: CDR1 SGHVS, CDR2 FQNEAQ. The CDR3 protein is CASSVQDYEQYF. CDR3 DNA (partial): TGTGCCAGCAGCGTACAGGACTACGAG.

This clone was observed at least ten times. The read is 3 residues too short to cover the CDR3 end, so that end is filled in from the germline J gene. The V gene is TRBV2, the J gene TRBJ1-2; 9 bases line up with TRBD1. Germline V CDR1 and CDR2: SNHLY, FYNNEI. The CDR3 length is 15 residues. J lost 1 base, V lost 6 bases, and 6 bases had no gene match. The sequenced CDR3 bases are TGTGCCAGCAGCCTAGCGGACAGGGGTAACTATGGC. Translation: CASSLADRGNYG. The CDR3 reads in full as CASSLADRGNYGYTF.

This clone was seen at least ten times. The missing CDR3 end, 3 residues past where the read stops, is filled in from the germline J gene. The rearrangement joins TRBV6-2 or TRBV6-3 to TRBJ2-1, with 12 bases identical to TRBD2. Germline-derived CDR1 and CDR2 are MNHEY and SVGEGT. Trimming at V came to 6 bases and at J to 6 bases, leaving 3 bases not matched to a gene. The CDR3 is 14 amino acids. CDR3 DNA (partial): TGTGCCAGCAGGCTAGCGGGGGGGCCCAATGAG. Its translation is CASRLAGGPNE. In full, the CDR3 is CASRLAGGPNEQFF.

This clone was detected many times. Germline is not matched at one junction end, which may reflect a read error. The read finishes 3 residues shy of the CDR3 end, and the germline J gene is used to complete it. The gene calls are TRBV7-2 and TRBJ2-1, with D uncertain. The CDR3 totals 14 residues. Per germline, CDR1 SGHTA and CDR2 FQGNSA. Here the CDR3 reads CASSIALGPGEQFF. CDR3 DNA, as far as it was read: TGTGCCAGCAGCATAGCCCTGGGTCCGGGTGAG.

This clone was detected ten times or more. CDR3 DNA (partial): TGTGCCAGTAGTATGCTTGGGGCGGAGGAGACC. It translates to CASSMLGAEET. The full CDR3 protein is CASSMLGAEETQYF. This rearrangement joins TRBV19 to TRBJ2-5; D possibly corresponds to TRBD1 (5 bases). The sequenced fragment ends 3 residues before the CDR3 boundary, so the rest is inferred from the germline J gene. Germline loops: CDR1 LNHDA, CDR2 SQIVND (reference sequence). Trimming shortened V by 3 bases and J by 5 bases, and 13 bases separated the two germline ends. The length of the CDR3 is 14 residues.

This clone occurred many times. The read is 3 residues too short to cover the CDR3 end, so that end is filled in from the germline J gene. V is TRBV7-3 and J is TRBJ2-1; 10 bases map to TRBD2. CDR3 length: 15 amino acids. Germline CDR1 reads SGHTA; CDR2 reads FQGTGA. J gave up 2 bases and V 4 bases, and 2 bases lay outside the gene matches. The CDR3 protein is CASSSGTSAYNEQFF. The sequenced part of the CDR3 DNA is TGTGCCAGCAGCTCCGGGACTAGCGCCTACAATGAG.

Comment on this clone: The sequenced fragment ends 3 residues before the CDR3 boundary, so the rest is inferred from the germline J gene. The chain is built from TRBV7-9 and TRBJ1-5, with TRBD1 matching 10 bases. The CDR3 covers 15 residues. The germline V gene has CDR1 SEHNR and CDR2 FQNEAQ (reference sequence). Incomplete CDR3 DNA: TGTGCCAGCAGTCCCCGGACAGGGGGGAATTCACCC. This codes for CASSPRTGGNSP. The entire CDR3 sequence reads CASSPRTGGNSPQHF.

This clone was observed many times. The sequence runs out 3 residues before the end of the CDR3; the remainder is reconstructed from the germline J gene. The chain couples TRBV7-9 to TRBJ1-6; D remains unclear. Trimming shortened V by 6 bases and J by 7 bases, and 7 bases separated the two germline ends. Germline loops: CDR1 SEHNR, CDR2 FQNEAQ (reference sequence). This CDR3 is 12 amino acids long. The CDR3 DNA, read in part, is TGTGCCAGCAGGGAAGGGAATTCACCC. Encoded protein: CASREGNSP. The entire CDR3 sequence reads CASREGNSPLHF.

This clone was detected ten times or more. The observed sequence ends 3 residues before the CDR3 terminus, with the missing tail filled in from the germline J gene. This chain connects TRBV30 to TRBJ1-2; D not certain. This CDR3 contains 13 residues. Germline V gene data show CDR1 as GTSNPN and CDR2 as SVGIG (reference sequence). Trimming removed 2 bases from V and 7 bases from J, with 14 bases in between. The CDR3 sequence is CAWSRTARGGYTF. Incomplete CDR3 DNA: TGTGCCTGGAGTCGGACTGCCCGGGGTGGC.

At least ten counts were recorded for this clone. The read ends 3 residues shy of where the CDR3 ends; the end is completed using the germline J gene. This chain joins TRBV5-6 and TRBJ2-2; tentatively, D is TRBD1 (6 bases). There are 14 residues in the CDR3. Germline V lookup: CDR1 SGHDT, CDR2 YYEEEE. The CDR3 bases that were read are TGTGCCAGCAGCTTCTCAGGGGCGAAGGAAAAG. It is translated as CASSFSGAKEK. The entire CDR3 sequence reads CASSFSGAKEKLFF.

This clone was recorded many times. This CDR3 reads CSATPGLPTDTQYF. Incomplete CDR3 DNA: TGCAGTGCTACTCCAGGGCTGCCCACAGATACG. V and J are TRBV20-1 and TRBJ2-3, with D possibly matching TRBD1 (5 bases). The read comes to an end 3 residues before the CDR3 does, leaving the germline J gene to fill in the end. This CDR3 region has 14 residues. CDR1 is DFQATT, CDR2 SNEGSKA, per germline (reference sequence). Deletions cut 4 bases from V and 2 bases from J, with 13 bases between.

This clone was recorded many times. A read error may explain this, as a much larger clone is one base away. The read halts 3 residues ahead of the CDR3 end, with the missing end drawn from the germline J gene. This sequence joins TRBV7-3 and TRBJ2-3, with 10 bases lining up with TRBD2. CDR1 and CDR2 from the germline V gene are SGHTA and FQGTGA. The CDR3 covers 16 residues. The covered CDR3 bases are TGTGCCAGCAGCTTAACGTGCCTAGCGGGGGAAGAGACG. Translating it yields CASSLTCLAGEET. The CDR3 as a whole reads CASSLTCLAGEETQYF.

This clone was recorded at least ten times. This CDR3 is CSARAWTTNTEAFF. The CDR3 bases that were read are TGCAGTGCTAGAGCATGGACAACCAACACTGAA. The V gene is TRBV20-1, the J gene TRBJ1-1, with TRBD1 as a possible D gene (5 bases). The CDR3 end is not reached by the read, which stops 3 residues before it; the germline J gene fills it in. This CDR3 is built from 14 residues. Trimming shortened V by 1 base and J by 2 bases, and 11 bases separated the two germline ends. The V gene's germline CDR1 is DFQATT and CDR2 SNEGSKA (reference sequence).

This clone was found many times. Mismatch with germline at one junction end may stem from a read error. Read data end 3 residues before the CDR3 end; the end is taken from the germline J gene. The same CDR3 also results from other DNA sequences found in this sample. This chain links TRBV6-2 or TRBV6-3 with TRBJ2-1; 12 bases agree with TRBD2. Looked up from germline, CDR1 is MNHEY and CDR2 is SVGEGT. CDR3 length equals 14 residues. The CDR3 loop reads CASRRLAGDNEQFF. The CDR3 bases that were read are TGCGCCAGCAGGAGACTAGCGGGAGATAATGAG.

The sample holds many counts of this clone. Incomplete CDR3 DNA: TGTGCCAGCAGTGAAGCGGGACAGGGGTACGGC. Protein product: CASSEAGQGYG. The whole CDR3 region reads CASSEAGQGYGYTF. The chain is built from TRBV6-1 and TRBJ1-2, with 10 bases fitting TRBD1. The CDR3 end is not reached by the read, which stops 3 residues before it; the germline J gene fills it in. This CDR3 comprises 14 residues. Germline V lookup: CDR1 MNHNS, CDR2 SASEGT.

This clone has at least ten counts. The CDR3 end lies 3 residues beyond the end of the read and is filled in from the germline J gene. V is TRBV5-6 and J is TRBJ2-1; a possible D gene is TRBD1 (6 bases). This CDR3 is built from 14 residues. Trimming took 7 bases from V and 5 from J, leaving 16 bases between them. From germline, CDR1 is SGHDT and CDR2 YYEEEE. CDR3 bases read: TGTGCCAGCGGGATAAGGGGGATCCACAATGAG. Translated: CASGIRGIHNE. The whole CDR3 sequence reads CASGIRGIHNEQFF.

This clone has at least ten counts. CDR3 bases read: TGTGCCAGCCAGGGGTTTGCTAATGAAAAA. Translation: CASQGFANEK. The CDR3 in full is CASQGFANEKLFF. The chain has TRBV2 and TRBJ1-4; D possibly corresponds to TRBD1 (6 bases). Sequencing ends 3 residues short of the CDR3 end; the germline J gene provides the rest. Between the trimmed V and J ends, which lost 8 bases and 3 bases, there was a span of 10 bases. In germline, CDR1 is SNHLY, CDR2 FYNNEI. The length of the CDR3 is 13 residues.

This clone was seen at least ten times. CDR3 bases read: TGTGCCAGCAGCCCTCAGGGGGCAGATACG. It translates to CASSPQGADT. The entire CDR3 protein reads CASSPQGADTQYF. The chain is built from TRBV5-6 and TRBJ2-3; TRBD1 matches 7 bases. The read ends 3 residues before the CDR3 terminus; that terminus is restored from the germline J gene. This CDR3 has 13 amino acids. Germline V CDR1 and CDR2: SGHDT, YYEEEE. The ends lost 4 bases at V and 4 bases at J; junction bases unmatched: 3.

This clone came up many times. Coverage ceases 3 residues before the CDR3 finishes, and the germline J gene fills in the end. The chain combines TRBV12-3 or TRBV12-4 with TRBJ2-1, with TRBD1 matching over 7 bases. J was trimmed by 0 bases and V by 2 bases; bases with no gene match: 1. CDR3 size: 15 residues. CDR3 DNA (partial): TGTGCCAGCAGTTTACCAGGGGGCTCCTACAATGAG. Residues: CASSLPGGSYNE. The CDR3 reads in full as CASSLPGGSYNEQFF.

This clone was seen at least ten times. The CDR3 extends 3 residues past the end of the read, so its final part is completed from the germline J gene. V is TRBV18 and J is TRBJ2-7; TRBD2 might be the D (5 bases). The CDR3 covers 15 residues. Germline-derived CDR1 and CDR2 are KGHSH and LQKENI. The V end lost 2 bases, the J end lost 2 bases, and 13 bases lay between the germline ends. The CDR3 protein is CASSPASGTPYEQYF. The CDR3 bases that were read are TGTGCCAGCTCACCAGCGAGCGGAACCCCCTACGAG.

This clone has at least ten counts. The CDR3 end lies 3 residues beyond the end of the read and is filled in from the germline J gene. The chain links TRBV10-3 to TRBJ2-7, with TRBD1 matching over 7 bases. CDR3 length: 13 residues. Looked up from germline, CDR1 is ENHRY and CDR2 is SYGVKD. V gave up 4 bases and J gave up 2 bases; unmatched junction bases: 2. CDR3 bases read: TGTGCCATCAGTGCAGGGGGTACCTACGAG. This translates into CAISAGGTYE. The full CDR3 protein reads CAISAGGTYEQYF.